The entry that follows covers one T cell receptor beta chain sequence. The specificity of this receptor is unknown. Base qualities are missing; no much larger clone stands one base away. V is cut by 1 base and J by 8 bases, and the space between the germline ends is 15 bases. From the cysteine up to the phenylalanine, the CDR3 has a length of 15 residues. Of the read, only the CDR3 DNA is kept; its 45 bases are in frame from base 1. Looking up the germline V gene (reference sequence) yields CDR1 LGHDT and CDR2 YNNKEL. Donors were a few dozen systemically healthy Caucasian individuals from Russia aged roughly 6 to 100 years. About 10 milliliters of peripheral blood were drawn from each donor into EDTA-treated Vacutainer tubes. Ficoll-Paque density-gradient centrifugation was used to isolate PBMCs, with at least 6.5 million per sample. Total RNA was extracted from PBMCs with Trizol reagent, with at least 6 micrograms obtained per sample. For every donor, flow cytometry on a PBMC aliquot measured the percentage of naive CD45RAhigh/CD27high T cells.

The record originates from a study of blood T cells in healthy people across ages (dated by TCRdb to about 2015). Regarding the complete study: In model experiments, roughly one uniquely barcoded TCR beta cDNA molecule per two T cells was captured by template switching. The donors were divided into four age groups: young (average around 16 years), middle-aged (around 41), aged (around 67) and long-lived (roughly 86). Two additional independent replicas of 1 million unique cDNA reads from the same blood draw were analyzed for two donors (one aged 18 to 30 and one aged 80 or older). Age-related changes in TCR beta repertoire diversity were measured in the study by deep sequencing normalized with unique cDNA molecular identifiers. To avoid experimental bias, donors of different ages were spread randomly across the sequencing lanes.

Overall results and qualifications from the work: Observed TCR beta diversity correlated strongly with the percentage of naive T cells measured by flow cytometry. Estimates of total diversity based on one million sequenced T cells were regarded as lower bounds and as underestimates. Compared with the aged group, the long-lived group had more naive CD4+ T cells, fewer expanded clones and increased TCR diversity, suggesting age selection. Bulk unsorted PBMC profiling prevented conclusive comparison of naive and antigen-experienced compartments. The CMV infection status of donors was not known, potentially confounding age-related changes in expanded clonotypes. As age increased, observed TCR beta diversity per million T cells dropped in a roughly linear way, and a significant reduction was already evident by age approximately 40.

Libraries were constructed by 5' RACE. Sequencing was carried out with an Illumina HiSeq 2500. The second PCR ran for about 7 to 11 cycles and used a J-beta primer mix along with a sample-barcoded 5' primer. Each TCR beta cDNA molecule received a unique molecular identifier from a template-switch 5' adaptor carrying 12 random nucleotides. At least 2.5 million CDR3-containing paired-end reads were obtained from each sample. The Mint cDNA synthesis kit, primed by a TRBC-specific oligonucleotide, was used to synthesize first-strand cDNA from all RNA. Following uracil-DNA glycosylase treatment, all cDNA underwent a first 18-cycle PCR with the universal primers M1SS and BC2_uni_R. On the study's bioinformatics: For normalization, 1 million high-quality reads, each with a distinct molecular identifier, were randomly selected from each sample. Instead of being binned into consensus sequences, reads that shared molecular identifiers were thrown out. MiTCR, run with a Q25 quality threshold and the strictest error-elimination algorithm, handled CDR3 identification, clonotype clustering and error correction. A nonparametric unseen species model with Euler transformation was used to estimate a lower bound on total TCR beta diversity. TCRdb reran the public reads through fastp at Q25 and MiXCR, keeping productive beta chains. Each entry is one CDR3 protein sequence, shown with its most common DNA and genes. The V and J calls here are based on TCRdb, not the publication. The sample contains about 1.6 million distinct CDR3 sequences, roughly a third of them found a single time. Together, the top ten hold about 10% of the sample.

Sequences were obtained from blood. The clonotype originates from a woman in her twenties or thirties in good health. The rearrangement combines TRBV3-1 with TRBJ2-1; the D gene is perhaps TRBD2, from 5 matching bases. The DNA sequence is TGTGCCAGCAGCCAAGGAACTAGGGCCGGCGATGAGCAGTTCTTC. Its coded protein is CASSQGTRAGDEQFF.